The 20 T cell receptor beta chains below all came from one sample that was sequenced in a study of T cell responses to AZD1222 COVID-19 vaccine. This table comes from immunoSEQ multiplex PCR, and its TCRdb copy is limited to in-frame clones, with some not included. The sample carries approximately 150,000 clones, about nine tenths recorded once. Specimen: peripheral blood, collected 28 days after the second AZD1222 dose. The receptors shown here come from an adult who received the AZD1222 COVID-19 vaccine.

The genes are TRBV5-1 and TRBJ2-3; perhaps TRBD2 as D (7 bases). In germline, CDR1 is SGHRS, CDR2 YFSETQ. This CDR3 has 18 amino acids. Trimming took 0 bases from V and 2 from J, leaving 19 bases between them. CDR3 region: CASSLDAGAVLDTDTQYF. CDR3 nucleotides: TGCGCCAGCAGCTTGGACGCGGGGGCGGTCTTGGACACAGATACGCAGTATTTT.

The chain links TRBV27 to TRBJ2-1; D is uncertain. CDR1 MNHEY and CDR2 SMNVEV come from the germline V gene (reference sequence). The length of the CDR3 is 17 residues. With 1 base removed from V and 7 bases from J, the gap between germline ends came to 20 bases. CDR3 DNA: TGTGCCAGCAGTTTATTTCCTAGGGCGGCCGGTAATAATGAGCAGTTCTTC. Amino acid sequence: CASSLFPRAAGNNEQFF.

This clone was found once. This chain uses TRBV2 with TRBJ2-1, with a weak D call TRBD2 (7 bases). The CDR3 consists of 16 residues. Trimming took off 2 bases at V and 5 bases at J, with 16 bases between the two ends. CDR1 and CDR2 from the germline V gene are SNHLY and FYNNEI. The CDR3 loop is CASSETLRGADNEQFF. The CDR3 DNA sequence: TGTGCCAGCAGTGAAACACTACGGGGGGCCGACAATGAGCAGTTCTTC.

The chain joins TRBV7-9 to TRBJ1-3; no clear D. CDR1 and CDR2 from the germline V gene are SEHNR and FQNEAQ (reference sequence). The ends were cut back, 8 bases at V and 0 bases at J, with 8 bases in the middle. The CDR3 loop spans 13 amino acids. CDR3 sequence: CASQRGSGNTIYF. CDR3 bases: TGTGCCAGCCAACGGGGCTCTGGAAACACCATATATTTT.

The table lists this clone with a count of one. V gene TRBV19 combines with J gene TRBJ2-6, with D unclear. The V end was cut by 3 bases, the J end by 4 bases, with 10 bases between. CDR1 LNHDA and CDR2 SQIVND come from the germline V gene (reference sequence). This CDR3 is 15 amino acids long. Written as DNA, the CDR3 is TGTGCCAGTAGTATGGTAGGGCCCGGGGCCAACGTCCTGACTTTC. Its protein is CASSMVGPGANVLTF. The whole variable domain, filled in from reference TRBV19 and TRBJ2-6, reads DGGITQSPKYLFRKEGQNVTLSCEQNLNHDAMYWYRQDPGQGLRLIYYSQIVNDFQKGDIAEGYSVSREKKESFPLTVTSAQKNPTAFYLCASSMVGPGANVLTFGAGSRLTVL.

Concerning this clone itself: The same CDR3 can be traced to other DNA sequences in this sample. This rearrangement joins TRBV7-2 to TRBJ1-1; D may be TRBD1 (5 bases). The germline V gene encodes CDR1 SGHTA and CDR2 FQGNSA. Trimming pared 5 bases from V and 2 bases from J, leaving 9 bases between. The CDR3 is 13 residues long. CDR3 sequence reads: CASSLDRNTEAFF. The CDR3 DNA follows: TGTGCCAGCAGCCTCGACAGAAACACTGAAGCTTTCTTT.

V and J are TRBV6-5 and TRBJ1-2; D might be TRBD1 (6 bases). The V and J ends lost 2 bases and 4 bases respectively, with 8 bases between them. The CDR3 contains 13 residues. The germline CDR1 and CDR2 sequences are MNHEY and SVGAGI. DNA of the CDR3: TGTGCCAGCAGTTACACAGGGAGCTATGGCTACACCTTC. The encoded protein is CASSYTGSYGYTF.

This clone was seen a few times. V and J are TRBV2 and TRBJ2-7; D may correspond to TRBD1 or TRBD2 (5 bases each). Germline V gene lookup returns CDR1 SNHLY and CDR2 FYNNEI. Trimming removed 4 bases at V and 2 bases at J, with 15 bases between. The CDR3 consists of 15 residues. The CDR3 region is CASSVRTPGPYEQYF. As DNA, the CDR3 is TGTGCCAGCAGTGTACGGACTCCAGGGCCCTACGAGCAGTACTTC. Using reference TRBV2 and TRBJ2-7 for the parts outside the CDR3, the full variable domain is EPEVTQTPSHQVTQMGQEVILRCVPISNHLYFYWYRQILGQKVEFLVSFYNNEISEKSEIFDDQFSVERPDGSNFTLKIRSTKLEDSAMYFCASSVRTPGPYEQYFGPGTRLTVT.

This chain links TRBV6-5 with TRBJ1-2, with 7 bases identical to TRBD1. CDR3 length: 13 residues. V gave up 6 bases and J gave up 7 bases; unmatched junction bases: 8. Germline CDR1 reads MNHEY; CDR2 reads SVGAGI. CDR3 nucleotides: TGTGCCAGCAGCCGTGACAGGGTATCTGGCTACACCTTC. Amino acids: CASSRDRVSGYTF.

V is TRBV5-4 and J is TRBJ2-7, with a tentative D call TRBD2 (5 bases). Germline V gene lookup returns CDR1 SGHNT and CDR2 YYREEE (reference sequence). The CDR3 has 12 amino acids. Trimming pared 3 bases from V and 7 bases from J, leaving 11 bases between. CDR3 loop: CASSSVGGEQYF. CDR3 DNA: TGTGCCAGCAGCTCCGTGGGCGGGGAGCAGTACTTC.

This rearrangement joins TRBV19 to TRBJ2-7, with TRBD2 matching over 9 bases. Germline assignment: CDR1 LNHDA and CDR2 SQIVND (reference sequence). This CDR3 contains 14 residues. Unmatched junction bases numbered 6, after V lost 3 bases and J lost 6 bases. The CDR3 is CASSIGGRAPEQYF. The CDR3 bases are TGTGCCAGTAGTATCGGCGGGAGGGCCCCCGAGCAGTACTTC.

The rearrangement joins TRBV10-3 to TRBJ2-7; D perhaps matches TRBD1 (6 bases). Germline V CDR1 and CDR2: ENHRY, SYGVKD. This CDR3 contains 12 residues. V lost 7 bases to trimming and J lost 5 bases, with 12 bases between them. The CDR3 nucleotides are TGTGCCATCACCACGGGACAAGACGAGCAGTACTTC. Its translation is CAITTGQDEQYF.

The chain is built from TRBV6-5 and TRBJ1-1, with D perhaps matching TRBD1 (6 bases). Germline loops: CDR1 MNHEY, CDR2 SVGAGI. The V and J ends lost 2 bases and 12 bases respectively, with 16 bases between them. CDR3 length: 13 residues. The CDR3 protein is CASSYITGSPTFF. The CDR3 DNA is TGTGCCAGCAGTTACATTACAGGGAGCCCAACTTTCTTT.

The chain carries TRBV9 and TRBJ2-1; no definite D call. The CDR3 is 18 residues long. Germline V gives CDR1 SGDLS, CDR2 YYNGEE. The V gene lost 4 bases and the J gene lost 0 bases, with 20 bases spanning the gap. In DNA, the CDR3 is TGTGCCAGCAGCTATGACTCGATTGACATGGTCTCCTACAATGAGCAGTTCTTC. Its translation: CASSYDSIDMVSYNEQFF.

The V call is TRBV19, the J call TRBJ2-1; D is unresolved. Trimming removed 4 bases from V and 9 bases from J, with 7 bases in between. The germline gives CDR1 LNHDA, CDR2 SQIVND (reference sequence). This CDR3 contains 11 residues. The CDR3 here is CASSRWFEQFF. CDR3 in DNA: TGTGCCAGTAGTAGGTGGTTTGAGCAGTTCTTC.

The chain couples TRBV7-9 to TRBJ1-2; D uncertain. V was pared by 1 base and J by 4 bases, with 7 bases between. The CDR3 spans 13 residues. Germline lookup yields CDR1 SEHNR and CDR2 FQNEAQ (reference sequence). The CDR3 loop is CASSLVSGYGYTF. The CDR3 nucleotides are TGTGCCAGCAGCTTAGTCTCAGGCTATGGCTACACCTTC.

The chain is built from TRBV24-1 and TRBJ2-2, with D perhaps TRBD1 (5 bases). The CDR3 runs to 15 residues. V dropped 3 bases and J dropped 7 bases, with 14 bases sitting between them. Germline loops: CDR1 KGHDR, CDR2 SFDVKD. CDR3 protein: CATSDGAQGGGELFF. CDR3 DNA: TGTGCCACCAGTGATGGTGCCCAGGGCGGCGGGGAGCTGTTTTTT.

The chain employs TRBV7-3 and TRBJ1-4; D is unclear. Germline values: CDR1 SGHTA, CDR2 FQGTGA. Trimming stripped 5 bases from V and 8 bases from J, with 24 bases between. The CDR3 is 17 amino acids. The CDR3 loop is CASSHTVENPLGEKLFF. CDR3 bases: TGTGCCAGCAGCCACACAGTTGAGAACCCGTTAGGGGAAAAACTGTTTTTT.

The sample holds one count of this clone. The chain employs TRBV3-1 (or the pseudogene TRBV3-2) and TRBJ1-1, with D unresolved. The CDR3 is 14 residues long. Germline V gives CDR1 LGHDT, CDR2 YNNKEL (reference sequence). Trimming left V 4 bases short and J 2 bases short, with 11 bases between. The CDR3 sequence is CASSPPVRNTEAFF. Here the CDR3 DNA reads TGTGCCAGCAGCCCCCCGGTCCGTAACACTGAAGCTTTCTTT.

The rearrangement uses TRBV7-9 and TRBJ2-3; 7 bases fit TRBD1. V dropped 1 base and J dropped 6; count of bases not matched to a gene: 4. Germline V lookup: CDR1 SEHNR, CDR2 FQNEAQ (reference sequence). The CDR3 is 14 amino acids. The DNA for the CDR3 is TGTGCCAGCAGCTTAGTAGGGGGCATGGATACGCAGTATTTT. Protein sequence: CASSLVGGMDTQYF.